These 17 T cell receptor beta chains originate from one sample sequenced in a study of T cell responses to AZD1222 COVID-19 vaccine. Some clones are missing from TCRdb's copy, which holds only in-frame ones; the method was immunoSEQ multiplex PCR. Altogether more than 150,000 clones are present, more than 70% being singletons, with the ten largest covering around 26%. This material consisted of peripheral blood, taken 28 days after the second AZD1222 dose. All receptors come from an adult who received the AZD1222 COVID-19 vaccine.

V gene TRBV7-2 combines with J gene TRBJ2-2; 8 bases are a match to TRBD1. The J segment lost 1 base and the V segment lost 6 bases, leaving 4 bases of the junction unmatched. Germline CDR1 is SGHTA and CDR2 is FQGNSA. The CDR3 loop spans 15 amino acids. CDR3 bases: TGTGCCAGCAGACCGACAGGGGAGAACACCGGGGAGCTGTTTTTT. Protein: CASRPTGENTGELFF.

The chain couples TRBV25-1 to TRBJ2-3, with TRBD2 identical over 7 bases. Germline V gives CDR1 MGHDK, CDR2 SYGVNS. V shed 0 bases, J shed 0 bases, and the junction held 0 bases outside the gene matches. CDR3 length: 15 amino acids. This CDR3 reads CASSEYGGSTDTQYF. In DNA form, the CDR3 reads TGTGCCAGCAGTGAATACGGGGGGAGCACAGATACGCAGTATTTT.

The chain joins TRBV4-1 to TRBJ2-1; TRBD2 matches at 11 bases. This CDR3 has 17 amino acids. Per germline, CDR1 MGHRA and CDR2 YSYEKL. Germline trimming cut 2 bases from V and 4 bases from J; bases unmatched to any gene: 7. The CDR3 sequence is CASSQPLAGGQYNEQFF. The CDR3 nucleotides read TGCGCCAGCAGCCAACCCCTAGCGGGGGGACAGTACAATGAGCAGTTCTTC.

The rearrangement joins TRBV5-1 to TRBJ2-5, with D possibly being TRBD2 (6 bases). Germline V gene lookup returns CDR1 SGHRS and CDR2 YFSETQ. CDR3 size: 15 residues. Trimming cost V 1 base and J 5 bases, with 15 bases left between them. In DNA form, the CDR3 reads TGCGCCAGCAGCTTGAGATATGGCCGGGAGGAGACCCAGTACTTC. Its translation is CASSLRYGREETQYF.

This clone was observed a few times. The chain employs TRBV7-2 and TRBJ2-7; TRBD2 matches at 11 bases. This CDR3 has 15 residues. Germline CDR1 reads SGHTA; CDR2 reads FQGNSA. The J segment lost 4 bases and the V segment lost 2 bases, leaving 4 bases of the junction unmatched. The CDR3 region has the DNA TGTGCCAGCAGCTTATTAGCTAGCGGGAGGTACGAGCAGTACTTC. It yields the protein CASSLLASGRYEQYF.

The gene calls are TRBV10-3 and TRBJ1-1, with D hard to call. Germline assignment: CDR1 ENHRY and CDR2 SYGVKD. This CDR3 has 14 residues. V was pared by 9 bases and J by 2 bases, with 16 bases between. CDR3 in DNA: TGTGCCATTAACCGGGCCTCTAGAAACACTGAAGCTTTCTTT. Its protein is CAINRASRNTEAFF.

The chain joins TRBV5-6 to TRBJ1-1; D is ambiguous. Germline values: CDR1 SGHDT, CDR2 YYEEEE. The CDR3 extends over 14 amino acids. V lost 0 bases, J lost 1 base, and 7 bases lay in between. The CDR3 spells CASSLGDGNTEAFF. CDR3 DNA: TGTGCCAGCAGCTTGGGCGACGGGAACACTGAAGCTTTCTTT.

The CDR3 sequence is CASSRVTRTSGRNEQFF. CDR3 sequence (DNA): TGCGCCAGCAGCCGGGTTACTCGGACTAGCGGGAGAAATGAGCAGTTCTTC. The chain has TRBV4-3 and TRBJ2-1, with TRBD2 matching 13 bases. The length of the CDR3 is 17 residues. Germline trimming cut 4 bases from V and 7 bases from J; bases unmatched to any gene: 10. The V gene's germline CDR1 is LGHNA and CDR2 YSLEER.

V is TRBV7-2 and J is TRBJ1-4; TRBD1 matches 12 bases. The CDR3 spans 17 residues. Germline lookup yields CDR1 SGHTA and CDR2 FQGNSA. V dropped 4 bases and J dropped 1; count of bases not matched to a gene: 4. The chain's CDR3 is CASSWRDRGQTNEKLFF. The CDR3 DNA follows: TGTGCCAGCAGCTGGAGGGACAGGGGGCAAACTAATGAAAAACTGTTTTTT.

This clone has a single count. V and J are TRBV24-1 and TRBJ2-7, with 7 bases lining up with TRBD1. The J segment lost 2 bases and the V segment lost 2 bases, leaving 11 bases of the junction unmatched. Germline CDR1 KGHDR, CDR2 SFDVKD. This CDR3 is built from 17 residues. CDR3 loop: CATSDSRNRGKTYEQYF. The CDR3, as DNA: TGTGCCACCAGTGATTCCCGAAACAGGGGAAAAACCTACGAGCAGTACTTC.

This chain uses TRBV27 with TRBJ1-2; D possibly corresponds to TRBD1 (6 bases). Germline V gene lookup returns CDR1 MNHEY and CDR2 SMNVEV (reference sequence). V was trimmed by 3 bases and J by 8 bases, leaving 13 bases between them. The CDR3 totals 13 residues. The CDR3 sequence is CASSFGGREGYTF. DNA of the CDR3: TGTGCCAGCAGTTTCGGGGGGCGGGAAGGCTACACCTTC.

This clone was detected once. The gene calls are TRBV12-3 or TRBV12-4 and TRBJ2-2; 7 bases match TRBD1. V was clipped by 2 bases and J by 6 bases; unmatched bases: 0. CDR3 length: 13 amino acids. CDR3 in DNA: TGTGCCAGCAGTTTACAGGGGGCCGGGGAGCTGTTTTTT. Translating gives CASSLQGAGELFF.

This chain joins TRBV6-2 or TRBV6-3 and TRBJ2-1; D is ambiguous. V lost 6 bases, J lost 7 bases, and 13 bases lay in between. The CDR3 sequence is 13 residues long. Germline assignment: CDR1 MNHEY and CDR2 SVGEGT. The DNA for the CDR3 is TGTGCCAGCAGCTCCGGGCCTTTGAATGAGCAGTTCTTC. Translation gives CASSSGPLNEQFF.

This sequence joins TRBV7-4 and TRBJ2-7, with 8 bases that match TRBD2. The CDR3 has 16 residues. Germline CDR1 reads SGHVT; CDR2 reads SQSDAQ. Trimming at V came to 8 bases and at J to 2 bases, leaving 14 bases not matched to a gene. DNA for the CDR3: TGTGCCAGCCGGATGAGGGGAGCGGGAGCAACCTACGAGCAGTACTTC. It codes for CASRMRGAGATYEQYF.

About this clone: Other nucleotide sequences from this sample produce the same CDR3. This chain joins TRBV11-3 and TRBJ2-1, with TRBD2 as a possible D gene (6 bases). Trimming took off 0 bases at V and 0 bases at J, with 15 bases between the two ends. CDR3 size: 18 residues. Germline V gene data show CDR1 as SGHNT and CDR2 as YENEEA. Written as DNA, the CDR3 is TGTGCCAGCAGCTTAGATCAGGGCGGGACGAGCTCCTACAATGAGCAGTTCTTC. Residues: CASSLDQGGTSSYNEQFF.

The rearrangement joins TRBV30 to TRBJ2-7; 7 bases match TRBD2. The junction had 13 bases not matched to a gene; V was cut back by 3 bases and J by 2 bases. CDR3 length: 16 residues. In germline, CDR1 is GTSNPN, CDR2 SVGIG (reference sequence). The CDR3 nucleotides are TGTGCCTGGAGCCCGGGGGGAAGGGATGGGGCCTACGAGCAGTACTTC. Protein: CAWSPGGRDGAYEQYF. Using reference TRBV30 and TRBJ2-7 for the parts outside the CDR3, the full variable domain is SQTIHQWPATLVQPVGSPLSLECTVEGTSNPNLYWYRQAAGRGLQLLFYSVGIGQISSEVPQNLSASRPQDRQFILSSKKLLLSDSGFYLCAWSPGGRDGAYEQYFGPGTRLTVT.

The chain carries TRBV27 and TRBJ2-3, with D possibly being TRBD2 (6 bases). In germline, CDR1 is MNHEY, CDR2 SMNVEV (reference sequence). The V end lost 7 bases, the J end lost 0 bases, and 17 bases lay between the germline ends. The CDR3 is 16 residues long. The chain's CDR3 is CASMKVREASTDTQYF. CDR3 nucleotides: TGTGCCAGCATGAAAGTCAGGGAGGCTAGCACAGATACGCAGTATTTT.